The clone carrying this TCR beta chain was detected only a few times. Its antigen remains unknown. Germline V gene sequence: CDR1 DFQATT, CDR2 SNEGSKA (reference sequence). Trimming shortened V by 0 bases and J by 3 bases, and 9 bases separated the two germline ends. The CDR3 covers 14 residues. This sample is part of a study of post-analysis software for immune sequencing data. Study results and limitations: Patients had higher frequencies than controls of five TRBV segments, including TRBV5-6, TRBV5-1 and TRBV20-1.

Unique molecular identifiers had been added to the TCR beta cDNA libraries. From about 0.98 to 11 million T cells, roughly 530,000 cDNA molecules were obtained. Via MiXCR, TCRdb re-called the PCR reads, giving one row per CDR3 protein. The table lists hundreds of thousands of distinct CDR3 sequences, 40% to 55% of them singletons. The V gene is TRBV20-1, the J gene TRBJ1-5; the D is unclear. Sequenced: blood. This receptor was obtained from a girl aged 5 to 17 with multiple sclerosis. CDR3 loop: CSARDTPPNQPQHF. CDR3 nucleotides: TGCAGTGCTAGAGATACGCCACCCAATCAGCCCCAGCATTTT.